A selection of T cell receptor beta chains follows, all from one sample in a study of identifying expanded T cells in peripheral blood. Produced via immunoSEQ multiplex PCR; TCRdb's table is partial and in-frame only. The sample has about 76,000 clones, 70% to 90% seen once. The sequenced material came from blood. The source of these receptors is a person aged 18 to 75 in good health. Each CDR3 is given with its conserved first and last residue. The order of the fields is V gene, J gene, clone size, D gene, CDR3 protein, CDR3 DNA. The D gene is left open where the match is weak. Clone size, where shown, is once, few, many, or a class for clones that have expanded.

TRBV28	TRBJ2-3	.	.	CASRRTLAADTQYF	TGTGCCAGCCGGCGGACTCTAGCTGCAGATACGCAGTATTTT
TRBV11-2	TRBJ2-3	.	.	CASSLDPGTDTQYF	TGTGCCAGCAGCTTAGATCCCGGCACAGATACGCAGTATTTT
TRBV7-9	TRBJ2-6	.	.	CASKEQGGTGANVLTF	TGTGCCAGCAAGGAGCAGGGTGGAACTGGGGCCAACGTCCTGACTTTC
TRBV5-1	TRBJ1-1	few	TRBD1	CASAGGDLGTEAFF	TGCGCCAGCGCAGGGGGAGACTTGGGCACTGAAGCTTTCTTT
TRBV20-1	TRBJ2-3	.	.	CSATPTDTQYF	TGCAGTGCTACGCCGACAGATACGCAGTATTTT
TRBV28	TRBJ2-3	.	.	CASSPTISAVLTDTQYF	TGTGCCAGCAGTCCGACGATTTCAGCGGTACTCACAGATACGCAGTATTTT
TRBV5-6	TRBJ1-5	.	.	CASSLRQVNQPQHF	TGTGCCAGCAGCTTGAGACAGGTCAATCAGCCCCAGCATTTT
TRBV21-1	TRBJ2-7	.	.	CASSQRAGGYEQYF	TGTGCCAGCAGCCAGCGAGCGGGAGGCTACGAGCAGTACTTC
TRBV6-5	TRBJ2-1	.	.	CASSGGGAPRNEQFF	TGTGCCAGCAGTGGAGGCGGGGCCCCTCGCAATGAGCAGTTCTTC
TRBV7-2	TRBJ2-7	.	.	CASSGRGGEQYF	TGTGCCAGCAGCGGCAGGGGTGGGGAGCAGTACTTC
TRBV12-5	TRBJ1-3	.	TRBD1	CASGLPWTGTQAGNTIYF	TGTGCTAGTGGTTTGCCCTGGACAGGAACGCAGGCTGGAAACACCATATATTTT
TRBV7-2	TRBJ1-3	.	.	CASSSGQGGGIGNTIYF	TGTGCCAGCAGCTCGGGGCAGGGTGGGGGTATAGGAAACACCATATATTTT
TRBV25-1	TRBJ2-5	.	TRBD2	CASSDRGTSGTGETQYF	TGTGCCAGCAGTGACAGGGGGACTAGCGGGACGGGAGAGACCCAGTACTTC
TRBV28	TRBJ1-1	.	.	CASSLGSGGTEAFF	TGTGCCAGCAGTTTAGGGTCGGGGGGAACTGAAGCTTTCTTT
TRBV18	TRBJ1-1	.	.	CASSPQGPAIEAFF	TGTGCCAGCTCACCACAAGGGCCTGCTATTGAAGCTTTCTTT
TRBV5-1	TRBJ2-3	.	.	CASSLSDTQYF	TGCGCCAGCAGCTTGTCCGATACGCAGTATTTT
TRBV27	TRBJ2-7	.	TRBD1	CASSLGGQGYEQYF	TGTGCCAGCAGTTTAGGGGGACAGGGCTACGAGCAGTACTTC
TRBV11-2	TRBJ2-5	.	TRBD1	CASSPLQGARETQYF	TGTGCCAGCAGCCCACTACAGGGGGCGCGGGAGACCCAGTACTTC
TRBV7-9	TRBJ2-5	.	.	CASSLQETQYF	TGTGCCAGCAGCTTACAGGAGACCCAGTACTTC
TRBV18	TRBJ2-7	.	.	CASSPRTETSYEQYF	TGTGCCAGCTCACCTCGGACGGAGACTTCCTACGAGCAGTACTTC
TRBV10-3	TRBJ1-1	.	TRBD1	CAISRGAEAFF	TGTGCCATCAGCAGGGGGGCTGAAGCTTTCTTT
TRBV19	TRBJ1-1	once	.	CASSRDRGGSGFF	TGTGCCAGTAGTAGAGATCGCGGGGGAAGTGGTTTCTTT
TRBV19	TRBJ1-1	.	.	CASSALTNTEAFF	TGTGCCAGTAGTGCGTTAACGAACACTGAAGCTTTCTTT
TRBV30	TRBJ2-5	.	.	CAWSGGVAGETQYF	TGTGCCTGGAGTGGAGGAGTTGCGGGAGAGACCCAGTACTTC
TRBV28	TRBJ2-7	.	.	CASSLRRGEQYF	TGTGCCAGCAGTTTGCGAAGAGGCGAGCAGTACTTC
TRBV28	TRBJ2-7	.	.	CATLRQTPGTYEQYF	TGTGCCACCCTCCGACAAACGCCTGGTACCTACGAGCAGTACTTC
TRBV7-9	TRBJ2-1	.	.	CASSFGGPNEQFF	TGTGCCAGCAGCTTTGGGGGCCCCAATGAGCAGTTCTTC
TRBV29-1	TRBJ2-5	.	.	CSVPLTGETQYF	TGCAGCGTACCGTTAACCGGGGAGACCCAGTACTTC
TRBV5-1	TRBJ1-1	.	.	CASGLGGLNTEAFF	TGCGCCAGTGGCCTAGGGGGGTTGAACACTGAAGCTTTCTTT
TRBV27	TRBJ1-4	few	.	CASSLYALDPSEKLFF	TGTGCCAGCAGTTTATACGCCCTGGACCCCAGTGAAAAACTGTTTTTT
TRBV7-8	TRBJ1-1	.	.	CASSLAVRTEAFF	TGTGCCAGCAGCCTAGCGGTAAGAACTGAAGCTTTCTTT
TRBV19	TRBJ1-2	.	.	CASSIEGSLNYGYTF	TGTGCCAGTAGTATAGAGGGCAGTCTCAACTATGGCTACACCTTC
TRBV7-2	TRBJ2-3	.	.	CASSLSAGSDTQYF	TGTGCCAGCAGCTTATCTGCAGGTTCAGATACGCAGTATTTT
TRBV19	TRBJ1-1	.	.	CASSPDSGHRTEAFF	TGTGCCAGTAGTCCTGACTCTGGACATCGCACTGAAGCTTTCTTT
TRBV18	TRBJ2-1	.	.	CASSPRGPQSDEQFF	TGTGCCAGCTCACCAAGAGGACCCCAAAGCGATGAGCAGTTCTTC
TRBV7-2	TRBJ2-5	.	TRBD1	CASSKGTDFGDYETQYF	TGTGCCAGCAGCAAGGGGACAGACTTTGGGGATTACGAGACCCAGTACTTC
TRBV6-5	TRBJ2-1	.	.	CASSPWTAGYYEQFF	TGTGCCAGCAGTCCCTGGACAGCGGGATACTATGAGCAGTTCTTC
TRBV5-4	TRBJ1-4	once	TRBD1	CASSDARQGGNEKLFF	TGTGCCAGCAGCGATGCTAGACAGGGGGGCAATGAAAAACTGTTTTTT
TRBV6-1	TRBJ2-1	.	TRBD2	CASRGTSPYNEQFF	TGTGCCAGCAGGGGGACTAGTCCTTACAATGAGCAGTTCTTC
TRBV6-5	TRBJ2-6	.	TRBD2	CASSGGGTWANVLTF	TGTGCCAGCAGCGGGGGGGGGACCTGGGCCAACGTCCTGACTTTC
TRBV13	TRBJ2-1	.	TRBD2	CASSLRGLAGADEQFF	TGTGCCAGCAGCTTACGAGGACTAGCGGGAGCGGATGAGCAGTTCTTC
TRBV7-2	TRBJ2-7	.	.	CASSRNNLYEQYF	TGTGCCAGCAGCCGAAACAATCTCTACGAGCAGTACTTC
TRBV6-5	TRBJ1-5	few	.	CASSYTQGNQPQHF	TGTGCCAGCAGTTATACGCAGGGCAATCAGCCCCAGCATTTT
TRBV7-2	TRBJ1-1	.	.	CASSSSNWGASTEAFF	TGTGCCAGCAGCTCCAGCAATTGGGGGGCGAGCACTGAAGCTTTCTTT
TRBV13	TRBJ2-4	.	.	CASSSGGVGIQYF	TGTGCCAGCAGCTCCGGAGGTGTGGGCATTCAGTACTTC
TRBV10-3	TRBJ2-1	.	TRBD2	CAISDLAGEHNEQFF	TGTGCCATCAGTGATCTTGCGGGAGAACACAATGAGCAGTTCTTC
TRBV28	TRBJ2-1	few	TRBD1	CASSSGQGDYNEQFF	TGTGCCAGCAGTTCCGGACAGGGAGACTACAATGAGCAGTTCTTC
TRBV11-2	TRBJ2-1	once	TRBD1	CASSLDRGVYNEQFF	TGTGCCAGCAGCCTAGACAGGGGAGTTTACAATGAGCAGTTCTTC
TRBV5-1	TRBJ1-4	.	.	CASSLGSTGGFEKLFF	TGCGCCAGCAGCTTGGGATCGACAGGTGGTTTTGAAAAACTGTTTTTT
TRBV7-9	TRBJ1-5	.	.	CASSLATAGQPQHF	TGTGCCAGCAGCTTAGCGACAGCCGGTCAGCCCCAGCATTTT
TRBV2	TRBJ2-3	.	.	CASRFGADTQYF	TGTGCCAGCCGCTTCGGTGCAGATACGCAGTATTTT
TRBV9	TRBJ2-2	.	TRBD2	CASSVALVLAGGDTGELFF	TGTGCCAGCAGCGTAGCCCTAGTTTTAGCGGGAGGGGACACCGGGGAGCTGTTTTTT
TRBV7-3	TRBJ2-3	.	TRBD2	CASSPGVAGGTDTQYF	TGTGCCAGCAGCCCCGGGGTAGCGGGGGGCACAGATACGCAGTATTTT
TRBV14	TRBJ2-3	once	TRBD1	CASSQRGRDTQYF	TGTGCCAGCAGCCAAAGGGGGCGGGATACGCAGTATTTT